The 11 T cell receptor beta chains below were found in one sample sequenced in a study of T cell responses to AZD1222 COVID-19 vaccine. Here immunoSEQ multiplex PCR was the method, and the copy in TCRdb shows in-frame clones only, minus some. The sample has about 83,000 clones; roughly 88% are singletons. The sample here was peripheral blood, taken on day 0 of AZD1222 vaccination. The receptors come from an adult in good health.

This clone was observed a handful of times. The genes are TRBV7-9 and TRBJ2-2; 7 bases line up with TRBD2. Trimming took 4 bases from V and 6 from J; bases not matched to a gene: 14. The germline gives CDR1 SEHNR, CDR2 FQNEAQ (reference sequence). The CDR3 has 17 amino acids. The CDR3 loop reads CASSSLSGGSSAGELFF. The CDR3, as DNA: TGTGCCAGCAGCTCACTTTCCGGGGGGAGCAGCGCCGGGGAGCTGTTTTTT. Full variable domain (remainder filled in from reference TRBV7-9 and TRBJ2-2): DTGVSQNPRHKITKRGQNVTFRCDPISEHNRLYWYRQTLGQGPEFLTYFQNEAQLEKSRLLSDRFSAERPKGSFSTLEIQRTEQGDSAMYLCASSSLSGGSSAGELFFGEGSRLTVL.

The chain is built from TRBV7-3 and TRBJ1-6; possibly TRBD1 for D (6 bases). This CDR3 contains 18 residues. Germline V CDR1 and CDR2: SGHTA, FQGTGA. V gave up 4 bases and J gave up 14 bases, with 30 bases separating them. CDR3: CASSSHFDRLICRFALHF. The DNA of the CDR3 is TGTGCCAGCAGCTCACACTTTGACAGGCTAATATGCCGGTTCGCCCTCCACTTT.

The V and J genes are TRBV3-1 (or the pseudogene TRBV3-2) and TRBJ1-6; TRBD1 might be the D (5 bases). V gave up 4 bases and J gave up 3 bases, with 10 bases separating them. The germline V gene encodes CDR1 LGHDT and CDR2 YNNKEL (reference sequence). This CDR3 spans 15 amino acids. The CDR3 sequence is CASSPQGVYNSPLHF. The DNA for the CDR3 is TGTGCCAGCAGCCCGCAGGGAGTCTATAATTCACCCCTCCACTTT.

The chain links TRBV9 to TRBJ1-2, with 9 bases fitting TRBD1. Germline assignment: CDR1 SGDLS and CDR2 YYNGEE. V was clipped by 2 bases and J by 1 base; unmatched bases: 6. The CDR3 extends over 16 amino acids. The CDR3 region is CASSVDWTGVNYGYTF. The CDR3 DNA sequence: TGTGCCAGCAGCGTGGATTGGACAGGGGTTAACTATGGCTACACCTTC.

This chain joins TRBV3-1 (or the pseudogene TRBV3-2) and TRBJ2-2; tentative D call: TRBD2 (5 bases). The CDR3 is 15 residues long. CDR1 and CDR2 from the germline V gene are LGHDT and YNNKEL (reference sequence). Trimming took 3 bases from V and 0 from J, leaving 8 bases between them. The CDR3 nucleotides are TGTGCCAGCAGCCACCGGACTTCGAACACCGGGGAGCTGTTTTTT. It specifies CASSHRTSNTGELFF.

The chain uses TRBV9 and TRBJ2-2; TRBD1 is a possible D gene (6 bases). Germline CDR1 is SGDLS and CDR2 is YYNGEE. The length of the CDR3 is 13 residues. V was trimmed by 0 bases and J by 6 bases, leaving 6 bases between them. DNA of the CDR3: TGTGCCAGCAGCGTAGAGGGGGCCGGGGAGCTGTTTTTT. Amino acid sequence: CASSVEGAGELFF.

The chain is built from TRBV28 and TRBJ2-1; no reliable D call. The CDR3 length is 14 residues. Germline V gene sequence: CDR1 MDHEN, CDR2 SYDVKM. V lost 3 bases and J 4 bases, leaving 10 bases between the germline ends. CDR3 loop: CASSFVALYNEQFF. The CDR3, as DNA: TGTGCCAGCAGTTTCGTGGCCCTTTACAATGAGCAGTTCTTC.

V is TRBV27 and J is TRBJ2-3; 8 positions match TRBD2. The CDR3 runs 15 residues. Per germline, CDR1 MNHEY and CDR2 SMNVEV (reference sequence). The V segment lost 3 bases and the J segment 5 bases; nucleotides outside the gene matches: 7. The CDR3 nucleotides are TGTGCCAGCAGTTTCAGAGCGGGAGAAGTAGATACGCAGTATTTT. Protein sequence: CASSFRAGEVDTQYF.

The J gene is TRBJ1-2, the V gene TRBV19, with D uncertain. Germline assignment: CDR1 LNHDA and CDR2 SQIVND (reference sequence). V lost 1 base, J lost 0 bases, and 9 bases lay in between. CDR3 size: 15 residues. CDR3 sequence (DNA): TGTGCCAGTAGTATAGCGGCAGGACCTAACTATGGCTACACCTTC. Translated, it gives CASSIAAGPNYGYTF. Together with reference TRBV19 and TRBJ1-2, the CDR3 gives the full variable domain: DGGITQSPKYLFRKEGQNVTLSCEQNLNHDAMYWYRQDPGQGLRLIYYSQIVNDFQKGDIAEGYSVSREKKESFPLTVTSAQKNPTAFYLCASSIAAGPNYGYTFGSGTRLTVV.

This clone was seen only a few times. V and J are TRBV10-3 and TRBJ1-2; 9 positions agree with TRBD1. Germline V CDR1 and CDR2: ENHRY, SYGVKD. The trim removed 4 bases at V and 2 bases at J, leaving 5 bases unmatched. The CDR3 has 15 amino acids. In nucleotides, the CDR3 is TGTGCCATCAGTGCGCCGGGACAGGGAAACTATGGCTACACCTTC. It translates to CAISAPGQGNYGYTF.

The chain employs TRBV28 and TRBJ1-4; 8 bases are shared with TRBD1. V was pared by 7 bases and J by 4 bases, with 8 bases of the junction left unmatched. The germline gives CDR1 MDHEN, CDR2 SYDVKM. The CDR3 length is 15 residues. The CDR3 sequence is CASTERQGFNEKLFF. The CDR3 DNA sequence: TGTGCCAGCACCGAAAGACAGGGGTTTAATGAAAAACTGTTTTTT. The full variable domain, completed using reference TRBV28 and TRBJ1-4, is DVKVTQSSRYLVKRTGEKVFLECVQDMDHENMFWYRQDPGLGLRLIYFSYDVKMKEKGDIPEGYSVSREKKERFSLILESASTNQTSMYLCASTERQGFNEKLFFGSGTQLSVL.